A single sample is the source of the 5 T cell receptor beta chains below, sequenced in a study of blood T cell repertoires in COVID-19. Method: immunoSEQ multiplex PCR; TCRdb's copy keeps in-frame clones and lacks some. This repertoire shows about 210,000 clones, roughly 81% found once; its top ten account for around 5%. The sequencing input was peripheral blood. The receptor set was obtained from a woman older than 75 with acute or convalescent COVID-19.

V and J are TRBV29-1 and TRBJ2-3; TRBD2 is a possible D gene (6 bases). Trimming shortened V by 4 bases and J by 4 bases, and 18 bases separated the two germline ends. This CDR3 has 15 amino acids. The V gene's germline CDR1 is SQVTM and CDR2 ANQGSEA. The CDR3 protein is CSVVYSGQAPDTQYF. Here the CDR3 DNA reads TGCAGCGTTGTGTATAGCGGTCAAGCCCCAGATACGCAGTATTTT.

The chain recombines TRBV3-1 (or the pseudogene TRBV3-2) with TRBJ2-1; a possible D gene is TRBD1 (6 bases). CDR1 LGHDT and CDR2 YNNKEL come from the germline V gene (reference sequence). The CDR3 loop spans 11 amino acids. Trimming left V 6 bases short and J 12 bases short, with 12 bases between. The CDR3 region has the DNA TGTGCCAGCAGGGGGGCCTGGGCGCAGTTCTTC. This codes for CASRGAWAQFF.

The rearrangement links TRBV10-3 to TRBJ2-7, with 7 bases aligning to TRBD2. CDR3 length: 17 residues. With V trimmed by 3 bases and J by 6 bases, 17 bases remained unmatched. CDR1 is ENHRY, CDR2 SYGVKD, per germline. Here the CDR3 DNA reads TGTGCCATCAGTGACGTTGGGGTAGGAGCCGGGGGGATCGAGCAGTACTTC. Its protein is CAISDVGVGAGGIEQYF.

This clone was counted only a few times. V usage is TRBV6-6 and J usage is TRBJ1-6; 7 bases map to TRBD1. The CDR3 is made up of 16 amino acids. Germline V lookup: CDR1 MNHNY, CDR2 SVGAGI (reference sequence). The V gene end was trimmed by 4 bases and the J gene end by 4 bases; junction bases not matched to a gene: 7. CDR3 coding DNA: TGTGCCAGCAGTTCGGGAGGGGGCTGGTATAATTCACCCCTCCACTTT. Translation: CASSSGGGWYNSPLHF.

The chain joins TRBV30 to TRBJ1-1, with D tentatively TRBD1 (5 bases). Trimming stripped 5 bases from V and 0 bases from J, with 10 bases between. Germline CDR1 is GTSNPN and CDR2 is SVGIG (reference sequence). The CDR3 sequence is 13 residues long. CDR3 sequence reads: CAWAGLLNTEAFF. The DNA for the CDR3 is TGTGCCTGGGCGGGACTCTTGAACACTGAAGCTTTCTTT.